Listed below are T cell receptor beta chains from one sample, sequenced in a study of blood T cell repertoires in COVID-19. Sequencing was performed with immunoSEQ multiplex PCR; in TCRdb, only in-frame clones are kept and a portion is missing. The table includes around 240,000 clones, 70% to 90% detected once. What was sequenced was PBMCs or T cells enriched from blood (not recorded which). Receptors originate from a woman aged 50 to 60 who had recovered from COVID-19. CDR3s include the opening cysteine and the closing phenylalanine or tryptophan. D genes are given only for firm matches. The size entry is marked missing in some rows and otherwise reads once, few, many or a size class.

d_call j_call clone_size v_call cdr3_nt cdr3_aa
TRBD1 TRBJ1-1 once TRBV5-1 TGCGCCAGCAGCACGTACAGGGGGGGAGCTTTCTTT CASSTYRGGAFF
NA TRBJ2-2 once TRBV19 TGTGCCAGTAGTTTCAGGGGGAGGCCCACCGGGGAGCTGTTTTTT CASSFRGRPTGELFF
TRBD1 TRBJ2-5 NA TRBV19 TGTGCCAGTAGTATAGGTCAGGGGGCGCGGGAGACCCAGTACTTC CASSIGQGARETQYF
TRBD1 TRBJ2-7 NA TRBV12-3/TRBV12-4 TGTGCCTCAAGGGCAGGGGGCACCGAGCAGTACTTC CASRAGGTEQYF
NA TRBJ1-5 NA TRBV28 TGTGCCAGCAGTTTAGGAGGGTTCAATCAGCCCCAGCATTTT CASSLGGFNQPQHF
TRBD2 TRBJ2-7 NA TRBV3-1/TRBV3-2 TGTGCCAGCTCCATAGCGGGGAGCTCCTACGAGCAGTACTTC CASSIAGSSYEQYF
NA TRBJ2-4 NA TRBV28 TGTGCCAGCGGATCTCGATCGGACATACCAGCCAAAAACATTCAGTACTTC CASGSRSDIPAKNIQYF
NA TRBJ1-2 NA TRBV12-3/TRBV12-4 TGTGCCAGCAGTTCCGGCCAGCGTGGCTACACCTTC CASSSGQRGYTF
TRBD1 TRBJ2-7 NA TRBV6-5 TGTGCCAGCAGTCCGCGGACAGGGAGGTACGAGCAGTACTTC CASSPRTGRYEQYF
NA TRBJ2-2 NA TRBV7-3 TGTGCCAGCAGCCCACGGGGGGCGGGTCGCACCGGGGAGCTGTTTTTT CASSPRGAGRTGELFF
NA TRBJ2-7 NA TRBV30 TGTGCCTGGAGTAAGTCGGGACTTTTTCTAGCCTACGAGCAGTACTTC CAWSKSGLFLAYEQYF
NA TRBJ1-5 NA TRBV30 TGTGCCTGGGGAGCCGGGACAATATATAGCAATCAGCCCCAGCATTTT CAWGAGTIYSNQPQHF
NA TRBJ1-1 NA TRBV5-1 TGCGCCAGCAGCTTGGACGGGAGAGAGACTGAAGCTTTCTTT CASSLDGRETEAFF